This is a list of T cell receptor beta chains from one sample in a study of vaccination effects on CD4 cells after COVID-19. Repertoires were generated with immunoSEQ multiplex PCR, while TCRdb's copy carries only in-frame clones and drops some. The data hold 55,000 to 80,000 clones, with roughly 80% observed a single time. For these TCRs, the target antigens are not known. Sequences were derived from CD4+ T cells from PBMCs cultured with SARS-CoV-2 spike peptides, sampled before COVID-19 vaccination. Receptors originate from a human donor who received a COVID-19 vaccine. The CDR3 runs from the conserved cysteine through the conserved F or W. The D gene is left open where the match is weak. The size of a clone is reported for some rows only, either as once, few or many, or as a class for expanded clones.

abundance	d_gene	v_gene	j_gene	CDR3aa	CDR3nt
once	-	TRBV6-6	TRBJ2-1	CASNPGSEQFF	TGTGCCAGCAATCCAGGGTCTGAGCAGTTCTTC
-	-	TRBV10-3	TRBJ1-3	CAISESTGLGNTIYF	TGTGCCATCAGTGAGTCTACAGGTTTAGGAAACACCATATATTTT
-	-	TRBV10-3	TRBJ2-2	CAIREDSANTGELFF	TGTGCCATCAGGGAGGACAGCGCGAACACCGGGGAGCTGTTTTTT
once	TRBD1	TRBV5-8	TRBJ2-3	CASRTGQASTDTQYF	TGTGCCAGCAGAACAGGACAGGCCAGCACAGATACGCAGTATTTT
-	-	TRBV2	TRBJ1-2	CASSGGGYGYTF	TGTGCCAGCAGTGGGGGGGGTTATGGCTACACCTTC
-	-	TRBV6-6	TRBJ1-3	CASSREHQRDTIYF	TGTGCCAGCAGTCGAGAACACCAGCGGGACACCATATATTTT
-	-	TRBV6-5	TRBJ2-3	CASSYRSSTDTQYF	TGTGCCAGCAGTTACCGCTCTAGCACAGATACGCAGTATTTT
-	-	TRBV18	TRBJ1-2	CASSPGYQLRGDGYTF	TGTGCCAGCTCACCAGGTTACCAGTTGCGGGGGGATGGCTACACCTTC
few	TRBD1	TRBV9	TRBJ1-6	CASSPQDRDNSPLHF	TGTGCCAGCAGCCCCCAGGACAGGGATAATTCACCCCTCCACTTT
once	-	TRBV18	TRBJ1-1	CASSPRLSNTEAFF	TGTGCCAGCTCACCAAGACTGTCGAACACTGAAGCTTTCTTT
-	-	TRBV5-1	TRBJ2-2	CASSWDSRGTGELFF	TGCGCCAGCAGTTGGGACTCCCGAGGCACCGGGGAGCTGTTTTTT
few	TRBD1	TRBV6-5	TRBJ1-2	CASRWTGDSGYTF	TGTGCCAGCAGATGGACAGGGGATAGTGGCTACACCTTC
few	-	TRBV4-3	TRBJ1-5	CASSQDRVFNQPQHF	TGCGCCAGCAGCCAAGACAGAGTTTTCAATCAGCCCCAGCATTTT
-	-	TRBV7-9	TRBJ2-3	CASSLYGIGSDTQYF	TGTGCCAGCAGCTTATATGGTATCGGGTCGGATACGCAGTATTTT
-	-	TRBV5-4	TRBJ2-5	CASSPWGRQETQYF	TGTGCCAGCAGCCCTTGGGGGCGTCAAGAGACCCAGTACTTC
once	-	TRBV20-1	TRBJ1-1	CSAQDTEAFF	TGCAGTGCTCAGGACACTGAAGCTTTCTTT
-	TRBD1	TRBV10-2	TRBJ2-1	CASSRTRQGGDEQFF	TGCGCCAGCAGCCGAACCCGACAGGGGGGGGATGAGCAGTTCTTC
-	-	TRBV15	TRBJ2-1	CATSTSRIMYNEQFF	TGTGCCACCAGTACTAGCCGGATTATGTACAATGAGCAGTTCTTC
-	TRBD1	TRBV5-1	TRBJ1-1	CASSLTGQGATEAFF	TGCGCCAGCAGCTTAACGGGACAGGGGGCCACTGAAGCTTTCTTT
-	TRBD1	TRBV24-1	TRBJ2-3	CATSVPQGAGGDTQYF	TGTGCCACCAGTGTCCCACAGGGGGCTGGGGGAGATACGCAGTATTTT
-	-	TRBV7-7	TRBJ2-2	CASGGSSGTGELFF	TGTGCCAGCGGCGGAAGTTCGGGCACCGGGGAGCTGTTTTTT
-	-	TRBV29-1	TRBJ2-1	CSVDQAGHYNEQFF	TGCAGCGTGGACCAGGCAGGGCACTACAATGAGCAGTTCTTC
-	-	TRBV19	TRBJ1-1	CASSIQGNTEAFF	TGTGCCAGTAGTATCCAGGGGAACACTGAAGCTTTCTTT
few	-	TRBV5-8	TRBJ1-1	CASPTTYKMGETEAFF	TGTGCCAGCCCCACAACCTATAAAATGGGGGAAACTGAAGCTTTCTTT
-	-	TRBV9	TRBJ1-2	CASSTEQGISYYYTF	TGTGCCAGCAGCACAGAACAGGGAATCTCCTATTACTACACCTTC
few	-	TRBV14	TRBJ2-1	CASSQLSSYNEQFF	TGTGCCAGCAGCCAACTCAGCTCCTACAATGAGCAGTTCTTC
few	-	TRBV3-1/TRBV3-2	TRBJ1-3	CASSLEGNTIYF	TGTGCCAGCAGCCTAGAGGGAAACACCATATATTTT
-	-	TRBV27	TRBJ1-1	CASSQTFGTGDTEAFF	TGTGCCAGCAGTCAAACCTTCGGGACTGGTGACACTGAAGCTTTCTTT
few	-	TRBV7-9	TRBJ1-2	CASSFGDATLGGYTF	TGTGCCAGCAGCTTCGGCGACGCCACCCTTGGGGGCTACACCTTC
-	-	TRBV7-9	TRBJ2-3	CASSGSYTDTQYF	TGTGCCAGCTCCGGGAGCTACACAGATACGCAGTATTTT
-	TRBD1	TRBV6-6	TRBJ1-2	CASSGQGATYGYTF	TGTGCCAGCAGCGGACAGGGGGCAACCTATGGCTACACCTTC
-	TRBD2	TRBV19	TRBJ2-1	CASSTKLAGGTYNEQFF	TGTGCCAGTAGTACCAAACTAGCGGGGGGTACCTACAATGAGCAGTTCTTC
-	-	TRBV18	TRBJ1-2	CASSPEQLSYGYTF	TGTGCCAGCTCACCTGAACAGCTGAGCTATGGCTACACCTTC
-	-	TRBV19	TRBJ1-6	CASSIGGVGHSPLHF	TGTGCCAGTAGTATTGGGGGCGTTGGGCATTCACCCCTCCACTTT
once	-	TRBV5-4	TRBJ1-1	CASSVGAGLNTEAFF	TGTGCCAGCAGCGTTGGGGCGGGACTGAACACTGAAGCTTTCTTT
few	-	TRBV11-2	TRBJ1-2	CASSSSWGNNYGYTF	TGTGCCAGCAGCTCTTCGTGGGGGAACAACTATGGCTACACCTTC
few	-	TRBV6-5	TRBJ1-2	CASSYGDRPFGYTF	TGTGCCAGCAGTTACGGCGACAGGCCGTTTGGCTACACCTTC
-	-	TRBV21-1	TRBJ1-3	CASSKEYGQLDSGNTIYF	TGTGCCAGCAGCAAAGAGTACGGACAGCTAGACTCTGGAAACACCATATATTTT
-	-	TRBV5-6	TRBJ2-4	CASQLGKQYRVHF	TGTGCCAGCCAGTTGGGGAAACAGTATAGGGTGCACTTC
few	-	TRBV19	TRBJ1-2	CASSPARLEYGYTF	TGTGCCAGTAGTCCGGCCAGGTTGGAGTATGGCTACACCTTC
-	-	TRBV7-3	TRBJ2-1	CASSLTLDNEQFF	TGTGCCAGCAGCTTAACCTTGGACAATGAGCAGTTCTTC
-	-	TRBV2	TRBJ1-4	CASKRVSTNEKLFF	TGTGCCAGCAAGAGAGTTTCAACTAATGAAAAACTGTTTTTT
-	TRBD1	TRBV9	TRBJ2-2	CASSPQQGANTGELFF	TGTGCCAGCAGCCCGCAACAGGGGGCGAACACCGGGGAGCTGTTTTTT
-	-	TRBV5-1	TRBJ1-4	CASSQGRGTNEKLFF	TGCGCCAGCAGCCAAGGCCGCGGGACTAATGAAAAACTGTTTTTT
-	-	TRBV18	TRBJ1-6	CASSPRDGWRSPLHF	TGTGCCAGCTCACCACGTGACGGGTGGCGTTCACCCCTCCACTTT
-	-	TRBV6-2/TRBV6-3	TRBJ1-1	CASSYPRPYEAFF	TGTGCCAGCAGTTACCCAAGACCGTATGAAGCTTTCTTT
-	-	TRBV5-1	TRBJ1-1	CASTTGPPNTEAFF	TGCGCCAGCACAACAGGGCCCCCAAACACTGAAGCTTTCTTT
few	-	TRBV5-1	TRBJ2-3	CASSFSGTDTQYF	TGCGCCAGCAGCTTTAGCGGCACAGATACGCAGTATTTT
-	-	TRBV2	TRBJ1-2	CASSAEWEGYGYTF	TGTGCCAGCAGTGCCGAATGGGAGGGGTATGGCTACACCTTC
-	-	TRBV18	TRBJ2-5	CASSRVLAVQETQYF	TGTGCCAGCTCACGCGTTTTAGCGGTCCAAGAGACCCAGTACTTC
-	TRBD1	TRBV6-5	TRBJ2-2	CASSYRQGAGGELFF	TGTGCCAGCAGTTATCGGCAGGGGGCAGGCGGGGAGCTGTTTTTT
few	TRBD1	TRBV29-1	TRBJ1-4	CSVKRQGTHF	TGCAGCGTTAAGCGACAGGGGACCCATTTT
-	-	TRBV4-1	TRBJ2-1	CASKSGEGGAYNEQFF	TGCGCCAGCAAATCGGGAGAGGGGGGGGCCTACAATGAGCAGTTCTTC
-	-	TRBV6-5	TRBJ2-1	CASRRGRSRDNEQFF	TGTGCCAGCAGACGAGGACGGAGTCGGGACAATGAGCAGTTCTTC
-	-	TRBV6-2/TRBV6-3	TRBJ2-3	CASSKNLRKSTDTQYF	TGTGCCAGCAGTAAGAACCTCAGGAAGAGCACAGATACGCAGTATTTT